Listed below are T cell receptor beta chains from one sample, sequenced in a study of identical twins. TCRdb re-called the 5' RACE reads through MiXCR, storing one row per CDR3 protein. The table shows hundreds of thousands of distinct CDR3 sequences, with 21% occurring only once. These records were also assigned to another study, of T cells expressing NK-cell markers.

Sequences were obtained from PBMCs. The receptors originated from a woman aged 18-35 years in good health. Each CDR3 is given with its conserved first and last residue. D genes are given only for firm matches. The size of a clone is reported for some rows only, either as once, few or many, or as a class for expanded clones.

cdr3_length: 15
v_call: TRBV9
d_call: TRBD2
j_call: TRBJ2-1
clone_size: .
cdr3_aa: CASSVGGTSNNEQFF

cdr3_length: 15
v_call: TRBV10-2
d_call: .
j_call: TRBJ1-1
clone_size: few
cdr3_aa: CASSDPGEGNTEAFF

cdr3_length: 15
v_call: TRBV9
d_call: TRBD1
j_call: TRBJ2-7
clone_size: .
cdr3_aa: CASSVDGTGGGEQYF

cdr3_length: 16
v_call: TRBV7-2
d_call: TRBD2
j_call: TRBJ2-5
clone_size: few
cdr3_aa: CASSQRNRLAGETQYF

cdr3_length: 16
v_call: TRBV20-1
d_call: TRBD2
j_call: TRBJ2-4
clone_size: many
cdr3_aa: CSATPGASGRKNIQYF

cdr3_length: 18
v_call: TRBV12-3/TRBV12-4
d_call: TRBD1
j_call: TRBJ1-4
clone_size: many
cdr3_aa: CASSLVYGSGQGREKLFF

cdr3_length: 10
v_call: TRBV29-1
d_call: .
j_call: TRBJ1-1
clone_size: few
cdr3_aa: CSVRGPEAFF

cdr3_length: 13
v_call: TRBV7-2
d_call: .
j_call: TRBJ2-3
clone_size: few
cdr3_aa: CASSVRLTDTQYF

cdr3_length: 12
v_call: TRBV20-1
d_call: .
j_call: TRBJ1-2
clone_size: .
cdr3_aa: CSATDVNYGYTF

cdr3_length: 11
v_call: TRBV29-1
d_call: .
j_call: TRBJ2-7
clone_size: .
cdr3_aa: CSVDSNYEQYF

cdr3_length: 16
v_call: TRBV6-5
d_call: TRBD2
j_call: TRBJ2-7
clone_size: .
cdr3_aa: CASSYSNPGLASEQYF

cdr3_length: 16
v_call: TRBV7-9
d_call: .
j_call: TRBJ2-5
clone_size: .
cdr3_aa: CASSPPSRGHKETQYF

cdr3_length: 15
v_call: TRBV7-9
d_call: .
j_call: TRBJ2-7
clone_size: .
cdr3_aa: CASSLGLRGGYEQYF

cdr3_length: 14
v_call: TRBV10-3
d_call: .
j_call: TRBJ2-5
clone_size: .
cdr3_aa: CAISAGRLQETQYF

cdr3_length: 15
v_call: TRBV6-1
d_call: .
j_call: TRBJ1-6
clone_size: .
cdr3_aa: CASRGGNSYNSPLHF

cdr3_length: 19
v_call: TRBV11-2
d_call: TRBD2
j_call: TRBJ2-1
clone_size: .
cdr3_aa: CASSLSASGGGWWDNEQFF

cdr3_length: 15
v_call: TRBV9
d_call: .
j_call: TRBJ1-3
clone_size: many
cdr3_aa: CASSPGGGAGNTIYF

cdr3_length: 13
v_call: TRBV20-1
d_call: TRBD2
j_call: TRBJ2-3
clone_size: .
cdr3_aa: CSAGAGVADTQYF

cdr3_length: 17
v_call: TRBV4-3
d_call: .
j_call: TRBJ2-6
clone_size: .
cdr3_aa: CASSPLPVVTGANVLTF

cdr3_length: 14
v_call: TRBV6-5
d_call: .
j_call: TRBJ2-7
clone_size: many
cdr3_aa: CASSYRLEVGEQYF

cdr3_length: 16
v_call: TRBV5-6
d_call: TRBD2
j_call: TRBJ2-3
clone_size: .
cdr3_aa: CASSLNGGRGSDTQYF

cdr3_length: 13
v_call: TRBV5-5
d_call: .
j_call: TRBJ2-7
clone_size: .
cdr3_aa: CASSLRTRDEQYF

cdr3_length: 12
v_call: TRBV4-2
d_call: .
j_call: TRBJ2-2
clone_size: .
cdr3_aa: CASRLSTGELFF

cdr3_length: 14
v_call: TRBV7-9
d_call: .
j_call: TRBJ2-3
clone_size: .
cdr3_aa: CASSLMLPPDTQYF

cdr3_length: 14
v_call: TRBV7-9
d_call: TRBD2
j_call: TRBJ2-7
clone_size: .
cdr3_aa: CASSIGTSRYEQYF

cdr3_length: 15
v_call: TRBV5-5
d_call: .
j_call: TRBJ2-7
clone_size: many
cdr3_aa: CASQGQLADLGEQYF

cdr3_length: 16
v_call: TRBV4-2
d_call: .
j_call: TRBJ2-2
clone_size: few
cdr3_aa: CASSQVAGHNTGELFF

cdr3_length: 12
v_call: TRBV12-3/TRBV12-4
d_call: TRBD1
j_call: TRBJ2-5
clone_size: .
cdr3_aa: CASKDRSKTQYF

cdr3_length: 14
v_call: TRBV29-1
d_call: .
j_call: TRBJ2-6
clone_size: few
cdr3_aa: CSVVQHSGANVLTF

cdr3_length: 14
v_call: TRBV5-1
d_call: TRBD1
j_call: TRBJ1-4
clone_size: .
cdr3_aa: CASRRDRANEKLFF

cdr3_length: 14
v_call: TRBV20-1
d_call: .
j_call: TRBJ2-7
clone_size: few
cdr3_aa: CSATLAGLSYEQYF

cdr3_length: 11
v_call: TRBV12-3/TRBV12-4
d_call: .
j_call: TRBJ2-1
clone_size: few
cdr3_aa: CASSTRDEQFF

cdr3_length: 11
v_call: TRBV20-1
d_call: .
j_call: TRBJ2-7
clone_size: .
cdr3_aa: CSVTTGYEQYF

cdr3_length: 16
v_call: TRBV20-1
d_call: TRBD2
j_call: TRBJ2-2
clone_size: few
cdr3_aa: CSARNGLAGEAGELFF

cdr3_length: 14
v_call: TRBV6-1
d_call: TRBD1
j_call: TRBJ2-7
clone_size: few
cdr3_aa: CASRRGQGSHEQYF

cdr3_length: 14
v_call: TRBV20-1
d_call: TRBD1
j_call: TRBJ2-7
clone_size: once
cdr3_aa: CSARPGQGNNEQYF

cdr3_length: 15
v_call: TRBV27
d_call: .
j_call: TRBJ2-7
clone_size: .
cdr3_aa: CASSLLALPPYEQYF

cdr3_length: 14
v_call: TRBV7-9
d_call: TRBD1
j_call: TRBJ2-7
clone_size: few
cdr3_aa: CASSGTGVSYEQYF

cdr3_length: 11
v_call: TRBV29-1
d_call: .
j_call: TRBJ2-1
clone_size: few
cdr3_aa: CSAERSNEQFF

cdr3_length: 14
v_call: TRBV7-9
d_call: TRBD1
j_call: TRBJ2-7
clone_size: few
cdr3_aa: CASSLGGRNYEQYF

cdr3_length: 15
v_call: TRBV6-4
d_call: .
j_call: TRBJ2-6
clone_size: many
cdr3_aa: CASSGGSPGANVLTF

cdr3_length: 12
v_call: TRBV10-2
d_call: TRBD1
j_call: TRBJ2-7
clone_size: .
cdr3_aa: CASRDRDYEQYF

cdr3_length: 14
v_call: TRBV19
d_call: TRBD1
j_call: TRBJ2-2
clone_size: .
cdr3_aa: CAGRGQGIFGELFF

cdr3_length: 12
v_call: TRBV20-1
d_call: .
j_call: TRBJ2-7
clone_size: .
cdr3_aa: CSARPLRHEQYF

cdr3_length: 13
v_call: TRBV29-1
d_call: TRBD1
j_call: TRBJ2-5
clone_size: many
cdr3_aa: CSVISGTEETQYF

cdr3_length: 15
v_call: TRBV7-8
d_call: TRBD2
j_call: TRBJ2-2
clone_size: .
cdr3_aa: CASSRLAGDGGELFF

cdr3_length: 15
v_call: TRBV7-9
d_call: TRBD2
j_call: TRBJ2-1
clone_size: .
cdr3_aa: CATQTSGSSYNEQFF

cdr3_length: 14
v_call: TRBV6-2/TRBV6-3
d_call: TRBD2
j_call: TRBJ2-7
clone_size: few
cdr3_aa: CASSVQRGSGAQYF

cdr3_length: 17
v_call: TRBV7-2
d_call: TRBD1
j_call: TRBJ1-3
clone_size: few
cdr3_aa: CASSLNRQGLSGNTIYF

cdr3_length: 14
v_call: TRBV20-1
d_call: .
j_call: TRBJ2-3
clone_size: few
cdr3_aa: CSAGLLQGSDTQYF

cdr3_length: 13
v_call: TRBV7-9
d_call: .
j_call: TRBJ1-1
clone_size: .
cdr3_aa: CASSSQLNSEAFF

cdr3_length: 14
v_call: TRBV12-3/TRBV12-4
d_call: .
j_call: TRBJ2-1
clone_size: many
cdr3_aa: CASLRTPPYNEQFF

cdr3_length: 16
v_call: TRBV27
d_call: TRBD2
j_call: TRBJ2-1
clone_size: .
cdr3_aa: CASSQPGLAGYYEQFF

cdr3_length: 14
v_call: TRBV6-1
d_call: .
j_call: TRBJ2-7
clone_size: few
cdr3_aa: CASMGGLGTYEQYF

cdr3_length: 16
v_call: TRBV5-1
d_call: .
j_call: TRBJ2-1
clone_size: .
cdr3_aa: CASRLKTGIRGNEQFF